The 7 T cell receptor beta chains presented below share a single source sample, sequenced in a study. TCRdb reanalysed the 5' RACE reads using MiXCR and keeps one entry per CDR3 protein. Here the sample spans tens of thousands of distinct CDR3 sequences, roughly 30% being singletons. Sequencing was performed on tumor-infiltrating memory CD4+ T cells sorted from the breast tumor. The subset is: memory CD4+ T cells, CD4+CD45RO+CD25-. All receptors derive from a female donor with breast cancer.

This clonotype was observed a handful of times. The chain couples TRBV20-1 to TRBJ1-4, with D perhaps TRBD1 (6 bases). This CDR3 has 14 residues. Germline-derived CDR1 and CDR2 are DFQATT and SNEGSKA (reference sequence). Trimming removed 5 bases from V and 8 bases from J, with 18 bases in between. CDR3 DNA: TGCAGTGCTGGCCGGGACATAGTGGGGGAAAAACTGTTTTTT. Protein: CSAGRDIVGEKLFF.

The chain carries TRBV5-1 and TRBJ2-4, with 11 bases lining up with TRBD1. The J segment lost 3 bases and the V segment lost 4 bases, leaving 6 bases of the junction unmatched. Per germline, CDR1 SGHRS and CDR2 YFSETQ. The CDR3 spans 16 residues. The CDR3 here is CASSPGTGGGKNIQYF. The CDR3 DNA reads TGCGCCAGCAGCCCCGGGACAGGGGGTGGCAAAAACATTCAGTACTTC.

This clonotype has more than one count but fewer than ten. The chain joins TRBV6-5 to TRBJ1-1, with D tentatively TRBD1 (5 bases). The V end was cut by 4 bases, the J end by 3 bases, with 9 bases between. There are 13 residues in the CDR3. Germline V gives CDR1 MNHEY, CDR2 SVGAGI. CDR3: CASSSRGYTEAFF. The CDR3 DNA sequence: TGTGCCAGCAGTTCGAGGGGCTACACTGAAGCTTTCTTT.

This clonotype was seen ten or more times. The rearrangement links TRBV12-3 or TRBV12-4 to TRBJ1-6; D is uncertain. The CDR3 extends over 12 amino acids. The V gene lost 3 bases and the J gene lost 6 bases, with 3 bases spanning the gap. The CDR3 nucleotides read TGTGCCAGCAGTTTGAGTAATTCACCCCTCCACTTT. Translating gives CASSLSNSPLHF.

V gene TRBV15 combines with J gene TRBJ1-5; D call uncertain. The V and J ends lost 0 bases and 4 bases respectively, with 10 bases between them. This CDR3 spans 15 amino acids. The germline V gene encodes CDR1 LNHNV and CDR2 YYDKDF (reference sequence). CDR3 protein: CATSREGLANQPQHF. CDR3 coding DNA: TGTGCCACCAGCAGAGAAGGGTTAGCAAATCAGCCCCAGCATTTT.

The rearrangement joins TRBV12-3 or TRBV12-4 to TRBJ2-1, with D possibly being TRBD1 or TRBD2 (5 bases each). This CDR3 is 16 amino acids long. Trimming took off 1 base at V and 5 bases at J, with 15 bases between the two ends. The CDR3 DNA reads TGTGCCAGCAGTTTAGGAACTGGGACGATACACAATGAGCAGTTCTTC. It specifies CASSLGTGTIHNEQFF.

The rearrangement uses TRBV29-1 and TRBJ1-2; D uncertain. This CDR3 has 12 residues. V was cut by 7 bases and J by 3 bases, with 12 bases left in between. In germline, CDR1 is SQVTM, CDR2 ANQGSEA. CDR3 loop: CSAVIFDYGYTF. CDR3 nucleotides: TGCAGCGCCGTGATATTCGACTATGGCTACACCTTC.